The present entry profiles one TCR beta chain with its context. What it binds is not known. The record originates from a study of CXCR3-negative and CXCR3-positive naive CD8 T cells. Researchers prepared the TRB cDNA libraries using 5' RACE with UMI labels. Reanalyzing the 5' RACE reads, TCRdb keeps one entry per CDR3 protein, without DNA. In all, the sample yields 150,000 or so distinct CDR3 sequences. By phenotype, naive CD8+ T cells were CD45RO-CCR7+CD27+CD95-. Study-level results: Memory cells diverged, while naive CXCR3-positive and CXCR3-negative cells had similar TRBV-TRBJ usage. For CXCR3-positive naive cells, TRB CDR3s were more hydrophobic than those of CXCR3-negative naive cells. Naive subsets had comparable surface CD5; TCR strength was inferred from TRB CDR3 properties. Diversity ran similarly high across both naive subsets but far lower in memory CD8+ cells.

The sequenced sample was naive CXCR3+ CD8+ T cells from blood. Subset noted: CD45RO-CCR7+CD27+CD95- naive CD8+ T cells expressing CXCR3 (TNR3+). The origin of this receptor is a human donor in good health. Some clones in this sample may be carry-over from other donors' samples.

This chain's CDR3 is CASSSRPGTEYTGELFF. The V and J genes are TRBV9 and TRBJ2-2; with no DNA, the TCRdb D assignment of TRBD1 cannot be verified. This CDR3 is built from 17 residues. Germline values: CDR1 SGDLS, CDR2 YYNGEE.